The rows below give T cell receptor beta chains drawn from one sample of a study of neurological immune-mediated disorders. TCRdb re-called the 5' RACE reads through MiXCR, storing one row per CDR3 protein. The data show tens of thousands of distinct CDR3 sequences, less than 5.5% seen once. The material sequenced was PBMCs. Receptor source: a man aged 30 to 45 with multiple sclerosis. The CDR3 runs from the conserved cysteine through the conserved F or W. The D gene is left open where the match is weak. Size values are once, few and many counts, or a class for expanded clones, and some rows have none.

NA,TRBV5-1,TRBJ1-1,many,CASSGVTANTEAFF,TGCGCCAGCAGCGGGGTTACAGCGAACACTGAAGCTTTCTTT
TRBD1,TRBV6-5,TRBJ2-7,many,CASSSHGQGAYEQYF,TGTGCCAGCAGCTCCCATGGACAGGGGGCGTACGAGCAGTACTTC
TRBD1,TRBV10-3,TRBJ2-7,many,CAIRGQAKAYEQYF,TGTGCCATCAGAGGACAGGCTAAGGCCTACGAGCAGTACTTC
TRBD1,TRBV29-1,TRBJ1-1,NA,CSVRQGLSDTEAFF,TGCAGCGTGAGACAGGGATTATCGGACACTGAAGCTTTCTTT
NA,TRBV7-2,TRBJ2-7,many,CASSDGGLLEQYF,TGTGCCAGCAGCGATGGGGGGCTTCTCGAGCAGTACTTC
NA,TRBV7-3,TRBJ1-2,many,CASSLTRTTGGGYTF,TGTGCCAGCAGCTTAACGAGGACGACAGGAGGTGGCTACACCTTC
TRBD2,TRBV20-1,TRBJ2-3,many,CSPDPGGGTRTDTQYF,TGCAGTCCCGACCCCGGGGGAGGGACGAGGACAGATACGCAGTATTTT
NA,TRBV7-9,TRBJ1-1,many,CASSLSENTEAFF,TGTGCCAGCAGCTTAAGCGAGAACACTGAAGCTTTCTTT
NA,TRBV7-3,TRBJ1-2,few,CASSLFQQAGGGYTF,TGTGCCAGCAGCTTATTTCAACAGGCCGGGGGGGGCTACACCTTC
TRBD1,TRBV7-9,TRBJ1-1,many,CASTTPGGQGWNTEAFF,TGTGCCAGCACCACTCCCGGCGGACAGGGGTGGAACACTGAAGCTTTCTTT
NA,TRBV7-2,TRBJ1-5,many,CASSLVWGEGQPQHF,TGTGCCAGCAGCTTAGTCTGGGGGGAGGGTCAGCCCCAGCATTTT
TRBD1,TRBV7-6,TRBJ2-7,many,CASSPRGQVYEQYF,TGTGCCAGCAGCCCACGGGGACAGGTGTACGAGCAGTACTTC
NA,TRBV5-1,TRBJ1-5,many,CASSLEAGNQPQHF,TGCGCCAGCAGCTTGGAGGCGGGAAATCAGCCCCAGCATTTT
NA,TRBV20-1,TRBJ2-5,many,CSAPRYQETQYF,TGCAGTGCTCCGAGGTACCAAGAGACCCAGTACTTC
NA,TRBV4-1,TRBJ2-7,many,CASSQENEQYF,TGCGCCAGCAGCCAAGAAAACGAGCAGTACTTC
NA,TRBV5-1,TRBJ1-1,many,CASSLESNHGEAFF,TGCGCCAGCAGCTTGGAATCCAATCACGGTGAAGCTTTCTTT
NA,TRBV12-3/TRBV12-4,TRBJ1-1,many,CASSFGGLSEAFF,TGTGCCAGCAGTTTCGGGGGGCTCTCGGAAGCTTTCTTT
TRBD2,TRBV7-9,TRBJ2-5,few,CASSLGLAGVETQYF,TGTGCCAGCAGCTTAGGACTAGCGGGGGTGGAGACCCAGTACTTC
NA,TRBV27,TRBJ1-5,many,CASSLSTGGENQPQHF,TGTGCCAGCAGTTTATCGACAGGTGGAGAGAATCAGCCCCAGCATTTT
TRBD1,TRBV7-9,TRBJ1-1,many,CASSLPGRTGQQNTEAFF,TGTGCCAGCAGCTTACCAGGCAGGACGGGACAGCAGAACACTGAAGCTTTCTTT
NA,TRBV7-6,TRBJ1-3,few,CVSSPINSGNTIYF,TGTGTCAGCAGCCCGATAAACTCTGGAAACACCATATATTTT
NA,TRBV5-1,TRBJ1-4,NA,CASSLDGTTSSNEKLFF,TGCGCCAGCAGTTTGGACGGAACAACCTCGTCTAATGAAAAACTGTTTTTT
TRBD1,TRBV5-6,TRBJ1-1,many,CASSPGDRRYTEAFF,TGTGCCAGCAGCCCGGGGGACAGGCGCTACACTGAAGCTTTCTTT
TRBD1,TRBV7-8,TRBJ1-5,many,CASSFRDRGTQPQHF,TGTGCCAGCAGCTTCCGGGACAGGGGGACACAGCCCCAGCATTTT
NA,TRBV14,TRBJ2-2,NA,CASKSGGVNTGELFF,TGTGCCAGCAAATCAGGCGGGGTTAACACCGGGGAGCTGTTTTTT
NA,TRBV11-2,TRBJ2-7,many,CASSFRQGYEQYF,TGTGCCAGCAGCTTTCGGCAGGGGTACGAGCAGTACTTC
NA,TRBV5-1,TRBJ1-6,many,CASSLSPSSYNSPLHF,TGCGCCAGCAGCCTGTCACCCAGCTCCTATAATTCACCCCTCCACTTT
NA,TRBV4-1,TRBJ1-4,many,CASSPSLINRDIGTVGMVFF,TGCGCCAGCAGCCCCTCACTTATAAACCGGGACATCGGTACGGTCGGGATGGTGTTTTTT
TRBD1,TRBV5-6,TRBJ2-6,many,CASSLFRGRLSGANVLTF,TGTGCCAGCAGCTTGTTCAGGGGGCGCCTCTCTGGGGCCAACGTCCTGACTTTC
TRBD1,TRBV20-1,TRBJ2-3,many,CSAIVAPGQGSSTDTQYF,TGCAGTGCTATAGTAGCCCCGGGACAGGGTTCTAGCACAGATACGCAGTATTTT
NA,TRBV29-1,TRBJ2-1,many,CSGQGGATYNEQFF,TGCAGCGGACAAGGCGGGGCCACCTACAATGAGCAGTTCTTC
NA,TRBV14,TRBJ2-1,many,CASRPVGGPGEQFF,TGTGCCAGCAGACCAGTGGGGGGCCCCGGTGAGCAGTTCTTC
NA,TRBV5-1,TRBJ1-2,many,CASSLDEGSSYGYTF,TGCGCCAGCAGCTTGGACGAGGGGTCTTCCTATGGCTACACCTTC
NA,TRBV7-2,TRBJ1-1,few,CASSPYGPYTEAFF,TGTGCCAGCAGCCCTTACGGTCCATACACTGAAGCTTTCTTT
NA,TRBV6-1,TRBJ1-5,NA,CASSLQNSNQPQHF,TGTGCCAGCAGCTTACAGAATAGCAATCAGCCCCAGCATTTT
NA,TRBV11-2,TRBJ1-2,NA,CASSFFIISGLKDYGYTF,TGTGCCAGCAGCTTTTTTATCATCTCGGGGCTTAAGGACTATGGCTACACCTTC
TRBD1,TRBV24-1,TRBJ2-4,few,CATSDSGTVNIQYF,TGTGCCACCAGTGATTCCGGGACAGTAAACATTCAGTACTTC
TRBD2,TRBV20-1,TRBJ2-5,NA,CSARGGAYQETQYF,TGCAGTGCCCGCGGGGGAGCGTACCAAGAGACCCAGTACTTC
NA,TRBV12-3/TRBV12-4,TRBJ1-5,NA,CARVGRGVNQPQNF,TGTGCCAGAGTCGGCAGGGGCGTCAATCAGCCCCAGAATTTT
NA,TRBV4-1,TRBJ1-2,NA,CASSQVVAGSGYTF,TGCGCCAGCAGCCAAGTTGTGGCAGGGAGTGGCTACACCTTC
NA,TRBV7-7,TRBJ2-3,many,CASSLDGSTDTQYF,TGTGCCAGCAGCTTAGACGGGTCCACAGATACGCAGTATTTT
NA,TRBV27,TRBJ1-2,few,CASSLSGRAYGYTF,TGTGCCAGCAGTTTATCAGGCCGGGCCTATGGCTACACCTTC
NA,TRBV19,TRBJ2-2,many,CANPGQNTGELFF,TGTGCCAACCCGGGACAGAACACCGGGGAGCTGTTTTTT
NA,TRBV10-3,TRBJ1-6,NA,CAISDNKGSWNSPLHF,TGTGCCATCAGTGACAACAAGGGATCTTGGAATTCACCCCTCCACTTT
NA,TRBV5-1,TRBJ1-1,once,CASSFESRGNTEAFF,TGCGCCAGCAGCTTTGAATCACGGGGGAACACTGAAGCTTTCTTT
TRBD1,TRBV20-1,TRBJ1-1,NA,CSARDYRQGSTEAFF,TGCAGTGCTAGAGACTATCGACAGGGTAGCACTGAAGCTTTCTTT
NA,TRBV7-3,TRBJ2-5,many,CASSLGNQETQYF,TGTGCCAGCAGCTTGGGAAACCAAGAGACCCAGTACTTC
TRBD1,TRBV5-6,TRBJ1-5,many,CASSVGQGFRQPQHF,TGTGCCAGCAGCGTTGGACAGGGCTTCAGGCAGCCCCAGCATTTT
NA,TRBV3-1,TRBJ2-3,many,CASSQAGYTQYF,TGTGCCAGCAGCCAAGCAGGGTATACGCAGTATTTT
NA,TRBV15,TRBJ2-3,many,CATSREAELYTQYF,TGTGCCACCAGCAGAGAAGCGGAACTATATACGCAGTATTTT
NA,TRBV6-1,TRBJ1-2,many,CASSERVYGYTF,TGTGCCAGCAGTGAGCGAGTCTATGGCTACACCTTC
NA,TRBV5-1,TRBJ2-3,many,CASRTGDFTDTQYF,TGCGCCAGCAGGACAGGCGATTTCACAGATACGCAGTATTTT